This T cell receptor beta chain is from a study of pediatric ulcerative colitis. The germline CDR1 and CDR2 sequences are MNHEY and SVGAGI. The CDR3 has 13 amino acids. V shed 6 bases and J shed 6 bases, with 11 bases lying between them. This table comes from immunoSEQ multiplex PCR, and its TCRdb copy is limited to in-frame clones, with some not included. This table holds roughly 30,000 clones, roughly 78% found once. Sequencing used blood. This chain uses TRBV6-5 with TRBJ1-4; D is perhaps TRBD1 (6 bases). This TCR was recovered from a boy aged 5-17 years with severe ulcerative colitis. CDR3 protein: CASRRDMDEKLFF. CDR3 sequence (DNA): TGTGCCAGCAGAAGGGACATGGATGAAAAACTGTTTTTT.